The next 24 T cell receptor beta chains were all read from a single sample in a study of cytomegalovirus exposure and HLA in healthy donors. Only in-frame clones appear in the TCRdb table, and some are missing; sequencing was by immunoSEQ multiplex PCR. Among a few hundred thousand clones, about 90% were seen once, and the ten largest hold under 0.4%. Sample: PBMCs. All receptors derive from a woman aged 18-29 years in good health and CMV-seronegative.

V gene TRBV2 combines with J gene TRBJ2-5; TRBD1 aligns across 7 bases. This CDR3 contains 12 residues. The V gene's germline CDR1 is SNHLY and CDR2 FYNNEI. V was pared by 6 bases and J by 4 bases, with 2 bases of the junction left unmatched. The CDR3 protein is CASRPGGETQYF. CDR3 nucleotide sequence: TGTGCCAGCAGGCCAGGGGGAGAGACCCAGTACTTC. The variable domain in full, with the rest retrieved from reference TRBV2 and TRBJ2-5, is EPEVTQTPSHQVTQMGQEVILRCVPISNHLYFYWYRQILGQKVEFLVSFYNNEISEKSEIFDDQFSVERPDGSNFTLKIRSTKLEDSAMYFCASRPGGETQYFGPGTRLLVL.

This chain links TRBV28 with TRBJ2-1; the match to TRBD1 covers 9 bases. The CDR3 consists of 15 residues. Trimming took 3 bases from V and 5 from J; bases not matched to a gene: 5. In germline, CDR1 is MDHEN, CDR2 SYDVKM. CDR3 in DNA: TGTGCCAGCAGTTTCGCCGGGACAGGGAACAATGAGCAGTTCTTC. As protein: CASSFAGTGNNEQFF.

J is TRBJ2-1 and V is TRBV2; 9 bases are shared with TRBD1. J was trimmed by 4 bases and V by 7 bases; bases with no gene match: 11. Per germline, CDR1 SNHLY and CDR2 FYNNEI. This CDR3 has 16 amino acids. Here the CDR3 DNA reads TGTGCCAGCAACCTCCGCCCGGGACAGGGTTACAATGAGCAGTTCTTC. Translation: CASNLRPGQGYNEQFF. Variable domain in full (rest from reference TRBV2 and TRBJ2-1): EPEVTQTPSHQVTQMGQEVILRCVPISNHLYFYWYRQILGQKVEFLVSFYNNEISEKSEIFDDQFSVERPDGSNFTLKIRSTKLEDSAMYFCASNLRPGQGYNEQFFGPGTRLTVL.

The V and J genes are TRBV18 and TRBJ2-5; 10 bases match TRBD2. There are 16 residues in the CDR3. V shed 3 bases, J shed 4 bases, and the junction held 8 bases outside the gene matches. CDR1 and CDR2 (germline): KGHSH, LQKENI. CDR3 in DNA: TGTGCCAGCTCACCGCAAAGCGGGGGGGCATCAGAGACCCAGTACTTC. Translating gives CASSPQSGGASETQYF.

The chain joins TRBV6-5 to TRBJ1-1; D is undetermined. This CDR3 spans 13 amino acids. Trimming left V 6 bases short and J 2 bases short, with 10 bases between. Per the germline V gene, CDR1 is MNHEY and CDR2 is SVGAGI. CDR3 amino acids: CASRVTRNTEAFF. The DNA of the CDR3 is TGTGCCAGCAGAGTTACAAGAAACACTGAAGCTTTCTTT.

The genes are TRBV6-6 and TRBJ1-2, with 8 bases lining up with TRBD1. V was clipped by 6 bases and J by 8 bases; unmatched bases: 11. Per the germline V gene, CDR1 is MNHNY and CDR2 is SVGAGI (reference sequence). CDR3 length: 14 amino acids. CDR3: CASRTPGQGDGYTF. The CDR3 region has the DNA TGTGCCAGCAGAACCCCCGGACAGGGCGACGGCTACACCTTC.

The chain recombines TRBV5-6 with TRBJ1-6; TRBD1 might be the D (6 bases). Trimming cost V 6 bases and J 2 bases, with 15 bases left between them. The V gene's germline CDR1 is SGHDT and CDR2 YYEEEE. The CDR3 sequence is 16 residues long. This CDR3 is CASTLLTGTYNSPLHF. CDR3 DNA: TGTGCCAGCACCCTGTTGACAGGAACCTATAATTCACCCCTCCACTTT.

The J gene is TRBJ1-1, the V gene TRBV30, with 7 positions matching TRBD1. After removal of 5 bases from V and 1 base from J, the junction contained 4 bases not matched to a gene. Looked up from germline, CDR1 is GTSNPN and CDR2 is SVGIG (reference sequence). This CDR3 region has 13 residues. The CDR3 loop is CAWLTGTNTEAFF. The CDR3 bases are TGTGCCTGGTTGACAGGGACGAACACTGAAGCTTTCTTT.

The chain joins TRBV7-9 to TRBJ1-2; no reliable D call. V gave up 8 bases and J gave up 8 bases, with 12 bases separating them. The CDR3 consists of 11 residues. The germline gives CDR1 SEHNR, CDR2 FQNEAQ (reference sequence). The CDR3 nucleotides read TGTGCCAGCTTGGAGGATCAGGGCTACACCTTC. It specifies CASLEDQGYTF.

The CDR3 coding sequence is TGTGCCAGCAATAACGGGCAGGGGGCACTATACGTC. This translates into CASNNGQGALYV. This chain uses TRBV6-6 with TRBJ2-7, with 8 nucleotides matching TRBD1. The CDR3 contains 12 residues. The germline V gene has CDR1 MNHNY and CDR2 SVGAGI (reference sequence). J was trimmed by 13 bases and V by 7 bases; bases with no gene match: 12.

The chain joins TRBV27 to TRBJ2-7, with TRBD2 matching over 8 bases. Trimming at V came to 0 bases and at J to 1 base, leaving 2 bases not matched to a gene. Germline V lookup: CDR1 MNHEY, CDR2 SMNVEV (reference sequence). The CDR3 covers 15 residues. The DNA of the CDR3 is TGTGCCAGCAGTTTATCGATAGCGGGGTCCTACGAGCAGTACTTC. It encodes CASSLSIAGSYEQYF.

This clone was seen a few times. The chain employs TRBV2 and TRBJ1-2, with 8 bases identical to TRBD1. J gave up 6 bases and V 4 bases, and 13 bases lay outside the gene matches. The CDR3 is 16 residues long. Germline CDR1 and CDR2: SNHLY and FYNNEI. The CDR3 here is CASSGQSWDRSNGYTF. DNA for the CDR3: TGTGCCAGCAGTGGTCAATCGTGGGACAGGTCAAATGGCTACACCTTC.

The chain recombines TRBV27 with TRBJ2-7; D possibly corresponds to TRBD1 (6 bases). The V gene's germline CDR1 is MNHEY and CDR2 SMNVEV (reference sequence). This CDR3 spans 13 amino acids. V was clipped by 6 bases and J by 3 bases, with 12 bases between them. The CDR3 protein is CASSNRAFYEQYF. CDR3 DNA: TGTGCCAGCAGCAACAGGGCTTTCTACGAGCAGTACTTC.

This chain uses TRBV11-1 with TRBJ2-7; 9 bases are a match to TRBD1. V lost 0 bases and J lost 5; bases outside the gene matches: 5. From germline, CDR1 is SGHAT and CDR2 FQDESV (reference sequence). This CDR3 has 15 amino acids. DNA of the CDR3: TGTGCCAGCAGCTTAGCGACACAGGGGGCCCACGAGCAGTACTTC. Its protein is CASSLATQGAHEQYF.

This clone was seen only once. This chain connects TRBV7-9 to TRBJ1-6; tentatively, D is TRBD1 (5 bases). Germline V gene sequence: CDR1 SEHNR, CDR2 FQNEAQ (reference sequence). This CDR3 is 16 amino acids long. Trimming pared 0 bases from V and 11 bases from J, leaving 17 bases between. This chain's CDR3 is CASSLAIDSLWAPLHF. CDR3 DNA sequence: TGTGCCAGCAGCTTAGCCATCGACAGCCTCTGGGCACCCCTCCACTTT. The full variable domain, completed using reference TRBV7-9 and TRBJ1-6, is DTGVSQNPRHKITKRGQNVTFRCDPISEHNRLYWYRQTLGQGPEFLTYFQNEAQLEKSRLLSDRFSAERPKGSFSTLEIQRTEQGDSAMYLCASSLAIDSLWAPLHFGNGTRLTVT.

CDR3 sequence (DNA): TGTGCCAGCAGCCCTCCGACAGTTTACCACACAGATACGCAGTATTTT. Translating it yields CASSPPTVYHTDTQYF. The chain combines TRBV28 with TRBJ2-3; TRBD1 might be the D (5 bases). Trimming took off 6 bases at V and 2 bases at J, with 18 bases between the two ends. Germline assignment: CDR1 MDHEN and CDR2 SYDVKM. The CDR3 spans 16 residues.

The V call is TRBV28, the J call TRBJ1-5; D is uncertain. With 3 bases removed from V and 5 bases from J, the gap between germline ends came to 11 bases. Germline V gene sequence: CDR1 MDHEN, CDR2 SYDVKM. The CDR3 spans 14 residues. DNA of the CDR3: TGTGCCAGCAGTTTTGAGGAGTACCATCAGCCCCAGCATTTT. This encodes CASSFEEYHQPQHF. The full variable domain, its missing parts supplied by reference TRBV28 and TRBJ1-5, is DVKVTQSSRYLVKRTGEKVFLECVQDMDHENMFWYRQDPGLGLRLIYFSYDVKMKEKGDIPEGYSVSREKKERFSLILESASTNQTSMYLCASSFEEYHQPQHFGDGTRLSIL.

The CDR3 protein is CASSEARNQPQHF. The CDR3 region has the DNA TGCGCCAGCAGTGAGGCCCGGAATCAGCCCCAGCATTTT. The chain has TRBV10-1 and TRBJ1-5; no reliable D call. Germline lookup yields CDR1 WNHNN and CDR2 SYGVQD (reference sequence). This CDR3 has 13 residues. Trimming shortened V by 2 bases and J by 4 bases, and 6 bases separated the two germline ends.

This clone has a single count. The CDR3 protein is CASSLGAGLNTEAFF. CDR3 nucleotides: TGCGCCAGCAGCTTGGGGGCAGGGCTGAACACTGAAGCTTTCTTT. The gene calls are TRBV5-1 and TRBJ1-1; possibly TRBD1 for D (5 bases). Germline V gives CDR1 SGHRS, CDR2 YFSETQ. The CDR3 is 15 amino acids. The germline V and J ends were trimmed by 0 bases and 0 bases, with 9 bases remaining between them.

The gene calls are TRBV29-1 and TRBJ1-1; perhaps TRBD1 as D (5 bases). CDR3 length: 13 amino acids. Deletions cut 7 bases from V and 2 bases from J, with 14 bases between. The germline CDR1 and CDR2 sequences are SQVTM and ANQGSEA. Written as DNA, the CDR3 is TGCAGCGCCGAGGGGAGGGGAAACACTGAAGCTTTCTTT. It yields the protein CSAEGRGNTEAFF.

The chain couples TRBV27 to TRBJ2-1, with 9 bases fitting TRBD1. Trimming took 6 bases from V and 7 from J; bases not matched to a gene: 4. Germline values: CDR1 MNHEY, CDR2 SMNVEV (reference sequence). CDR3 length: 13 amino acids. Here the CDR3 reads CASSGTGRNEQFF. CDR3 DNA: TGTGCCAGCAGCGGGACAGGGCGGAATGAGCAGTTCTTC.

The V gene is TRBV5-1, the J gene TRBJ1-4; 8 nucleotides agree with TRBD1. The trim removed 4 bases at V and 8 bases at J, leaving 7 bases unmatched. Per the germline V gene, CDR1 is SGHRS and CDR2 is YFSETQ. This CDR3 comprises 14 residues. The CDR3 sequence: CASSLGQGLEKLFF. The CDR3 coding sequence is TGCGCCAGCAGCCTTGGACAGGGTCTGGAAAAACTGTTTTTT.

The chain carries TRBV27 and TRBJ2-7; D is undetermined. The V gene's germline CDR1 is MNHEY and CDR2 SMNVEV (reference sequence). CDR3 length: 11 residues. V was cut by 6 bases and J by 5 bases, with 8 bases left in between. CDR3 in DNA: TGTGCCAGCAGCCTTGGCCACGAGCAGTACTTC. Translated: CASSLGHEQYF.

The chain links TRBV9 to TRBJ2-3; D gene ambiguous. Trimming shortened V by 3 bases and J by 1 base, and 3 bases separated the two germline ends. CDR1 is SGDLS and CDR2 is YYNGEE in the germline V gene. There are 12 residues in the CDR3. CDR3 DNA: TGTGCCAGCAGCGCCGGCACAGATACGCAGTATTTT. Encoded protein: CASSAGTDTQYF.